This T cell receptor beta chain is from a study of technical replicates of blood from a few donors. Trimming took 6 bases from V and 2 from J, leaving 15 bases between them. The CDR3 spans 15 residues. Germline-derived CDR1 and CDR2 are KGHSH and LQKENI. This table comes from immunoSEQ multiplex PCR, and its TCRdb copy is limited to in-frame clones, with some not included. The sample shows about 14,000 clones, 80% to 90% of them seen only once. The sequenced material came from PBMCs. This receptor was obtained from a human donor in good health. The rearrangement uses TRBV18 and TRBJ2-3; possible D gene TRBD2, 6 bases. CDR3 sequence reads: CASSRSGSSTDTQYF. Here the CDR3 DNA reads TGTGCCAGCTCTCGTAGCGGTTCCTCCACAGATACGCAGTATTTT.